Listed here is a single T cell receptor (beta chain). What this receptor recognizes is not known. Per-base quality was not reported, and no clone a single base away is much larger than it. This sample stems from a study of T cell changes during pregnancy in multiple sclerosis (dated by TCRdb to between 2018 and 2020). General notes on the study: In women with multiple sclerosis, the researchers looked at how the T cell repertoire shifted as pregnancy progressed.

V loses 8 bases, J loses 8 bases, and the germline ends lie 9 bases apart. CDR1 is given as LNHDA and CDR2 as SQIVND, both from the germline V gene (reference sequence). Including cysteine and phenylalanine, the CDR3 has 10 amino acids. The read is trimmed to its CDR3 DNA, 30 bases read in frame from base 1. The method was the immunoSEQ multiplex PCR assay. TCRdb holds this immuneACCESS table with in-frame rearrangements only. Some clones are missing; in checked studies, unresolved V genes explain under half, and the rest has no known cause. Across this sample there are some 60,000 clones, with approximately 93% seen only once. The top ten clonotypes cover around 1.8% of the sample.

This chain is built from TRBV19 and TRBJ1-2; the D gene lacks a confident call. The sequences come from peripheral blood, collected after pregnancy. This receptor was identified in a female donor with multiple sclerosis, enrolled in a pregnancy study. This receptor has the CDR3 CASGPRGYTF. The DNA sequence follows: TGTGCCAGTGGCCCTAGGGGCTACACCTTC.